These 22 T cell receptor beta chains were sequenced from one sample in a study of cytomegalovirus exposure and HLA in healthy donors. The study ran its PCR with 60 Vbeta and 13 Jbeta primers. Only in-frame clones appear in the TCRdb table, and some are missing; sequencing was by immunoSEQ multiplex PCR. The sample has 100,000 to 120,000 clones; under 85% are singletons. The sequencing sample was made of PBMCs. The receptors come from a man younger than 45 in good health and CMV-seronegative.

The gene calls are TRBV4-1 and TRBJ1-2; D call uncertain. V was cut by 5 bases and J by 9 bases, with 16 bases left in between. CDR1 and CDR2 (germline): MGHRA, YSYEKL. The CDR3 runs to 13 residues. The CDR3 coding sequence is TGCGCCAGCAGCGGCGGGCAGGAAGAAAGCTACACCTTC. Its protein product is CASSGGQEESYTF.

CDR3 nucleotide sequence: TGCAGCGTTGAAAAGGGGCGCACAGATACGCAGTATTTT. It is translated as CSVEKGRTDTQYF. The V call is TRBV29-1, the J call TRBJ2-3; D possibly corresponds to TRBD1 (5 bases). This CDR3 has 13 residues. The germline CDR1 and CDR2 sequences are SQVTM and ANQGSEA. Trimming removed 2 bases at V and 1 base at J, with 7 bases between.

The chain links TRBV5-4 to TRBJ1-5; D is unresolved. V was cut by 2 bases and J by 1 base, with 7 bases left in between. The length of the CDR3 is 14 residues. The V gene's germline CDR1 is SGHNT and CDR2 YYREEE (reference sequence). The CDR3: CASSLGVSNQPQHF. For the CDR3, the DNA is TGTGCCAGCAGCTTAGGAGTGAGCAATCAGCCCCAGCATTTT.

The chain combines TRBV11-2 with TRBJ2-7, with TRBD2 matching 7 bases. The length of the CDR3 is 16 residues. V lost 0 bases, J lost 4 bases, and 9 bases stayed unmatched. Per germline, CDR1 SGHAT and CDR2 FQNNGV. CDR3 coding DNA: TGTGCCAGCAGCTTAGATTTAGCTAGCGGAGCATACGAGCAGTACTTC. Amino acid sequence: CASSLDLASGAYEQYF.

This clone was seen just once. J is TRBJ1-2 and V is TRBV28, with D possibly TRBD1 on 5 matching bases. V lost 3 bases and J lost 8, with 13 bases in between. The germline gives CDR1 MDHEN, CDR2 SYDVKM. This CDR3 contains 13 residues. CDR3 bases: TGTGCCAGCAGTTTGGGGGGTTCTGACGGCTACACCTTC. Translated, it gives CASSLGGSDGYTF.

The V and J genes are TRBV6-5 and TRBJ1-2; D unresolved. This CDR3 comprises 15 residues. CDR1 MNHEY and CDR2 SVGAGI come from the germline V gene. V lost 2 bases and J 2 bases, leaving 12 bases between the germline ends. The CDR3 region is CASSYGIEGNYGYTF. The CDR3 DNA reads as TGTGCCAGCAGTTACGGAATAGAGGGCAACTATGGCTACACCTTC.

The V call is TRBV18, the J call TRBJ1-2; TRBD1 matches at 7 bases. The trim removed 0 bases at V and 10 bases at J, leaving 8 bases unmatched. The CDR3 is 14 amino acids. Germline V gene sequence: CDR1 KGHSH, CDR2 LQKENI. CDR3 loop: CASSPPGIGGDYTF. CDR3 nucleotides: TGTGCCAGCTCACCACCTGGAATAGGGGGCGACTACACCTTC.

CDR3 bases: TGTGCCAGTAGTATGGGGGCCGCGTATAGCAATCAGCCCCAGCATTTT. This sequence encodes CASSMGAAYSNQPQHF. V is TRBV19 and J is TRBJ1-5; weak D call: TRBD1 (6 bases). The germline CDR1 and CDR2 sequences are LNHDA and SQIVND (reference sequence). There are 16 residues in the CDR3. The ends were cut back, 3 bases at V and 0 bases at J, with 12 bases in the middle.

V usage is TRBV19 and J usage is TRBJ1-2; 9 bases line up with TRBD1. From germline, CDR1 is LNHDA and CDR2 SQIVND (reference sequence). V trimming: 3 bases; J trimming: 2 bases; junction bases outside the gene matches: 16. The CDR3 consists of 19 residues. The CDR3 nucleotides read TGTGCCAGTAGTATTGGGGTTGGTCGGACAGGGGACACCAACTATGGCTACACCTTC. Protein product: CASSIGVGRTGDTNYGYTF.

V gene TRBV7-2 combines with J gene TRBJ2-1; 10 bases align to TRBD1. CDR1 is SGHTA and CDR2 is FQGNSA in the germline V gene. The CDR3 loop spans 18 amino acids. The trim removed 4 bases at V and 1 base at J, leaving 10 bases unmatched. CDR3 protein: CASSSSWDRGRSYNEQFF. CDR3 nucleotides: TGTGCCAGCAGCTCCTCCTGGGACAGGGGACGATCCTACAATGAGCAGTTCTTC.

The rearrangement links TRBV7-9 to TRBJ1-4, with 10 bases matching TRBD1. Germline V gene lookup returns CDR1 SEHNR and CDR2 FQNEAQ (reference sequence). Trimming removed 3 bases from V and 8 bases from J; junction bases left unmatched: 6. The CDR3 totals 15 residues. This CDR3 is CASSFPGQGIEKLFF. The CDR3 DNA is TGTGCCAGCAGCTTCCCGGGACAGGGGATCGAAAAACTGTTTTTT.

The rearrangement joins TRBV7-6 to TRBJ1-1; weak D call: TRBD1 (6 bases). CDR3 length: 14 amino acids. Germline V lookup: CDR1 SGHVS, CDR2 FNYEAQ. V was pared by 4 bases and J by 4 bases, with 13 bases between. Here the CDR3 reads CASSSMTGPTEAFF. CDR3 DNA: TGTGCCAGCAGCTCGATGACAGGACCCACTGAAGCTTTCTTT.

This clone was observed a handful of times. The genes are TRBV29-1 and TRBJ2-7; 11 nucleotides match TRBD2. Trimming at V came to 6 bases and at J to 5 bases, leaving 3 bases not matched to a gene. The CDR3 has 12 amino acids. CDR1 and CDR2 from the germline V gene are SQVTM and ANQGSEA. CDR3 sequence reads: CSVTSGGHEQYF. The CDR3 DNA is TGCAGCGTAACTAGCGGGGGTCACGAGCAGTACTTC.

This chain links TRBV29-1 with TRBJ2-7, with a weak D call TRBD2 (6 bases). The CDR3 loop spans 12 amino acids. Germline CDR1 reads SQVTM; CDR2 reads ANQGSEA. Between the trimmed V and J ends, which lost 6 bases and 3 bases, there was a span of 12 bases. The CDR3, as DNA: TGCAGCGTCACCCGGGGGATCTACGAGCAGTACTTC. Translation: CSVTRGIYEQYF.

The V gene is TRBV5-1, the J gene TRBJ2-3, with unresolved D. Trimming took off 3 bases at V and 0 bases at J, with 14 bases between the two ends. CDR1 SGHRS and CDR2 YFSETQ come from the germline V gene. The CDR3 spans 16 residues. The CDR3 is CASSYPTHLSTDTQYF. CDR3 DNA sequence: TGCGCCAGCAGCTACCCGACACACCTAAGCACAGATACGCAGTATTTT.

The V and J genes are TRBV19 and TRBJ1-2; D gene ambiguous. Trimming stripped 1 base from V and 4 bases from J, with 7 bases between. This CDR3 has 13 residues. Germline CDR1 and CDR2: LNHDA and SQIVND (reference sequence). The CDR3: CASSIGAAYGYTF. CDR3 nucleotide sequence: TGTGCCAGTAGTATAGGGGCAGCCTATGGCTACACCTTC.

The V and J genes are TRBV5-5 and TRBJ1-4; D is unresolved. Trimming removed 4 bases from V and 0 bases from J, with 10 bases in between. The CDR3 runs 15 residues. Per the germline V gene, CDR1 is SGHKS and CDR2 is YYEKEE (reference sequence). The chain's CDR3 is CASSPRVATNEKLFF. CDR3 bases: TGTGCCAGCAGCCCCCGAGTAGCAACTAATGAAAAACTGTTTTTT.

The V and J genes are TRBV10-1 and TRBJ1-3; the D is unclear. CDR1 WNHNN and CDR2 SYGVQD come from the germline V gene (reference sequence). The CDR3 is 17 residues long. Trimming took off 4 bases at V and 0 bases at J, with 16 bases between the two ends. CDR3 region: CASSARAGSSSGNTIYF. The CDR3 DNA sequence: TGCGCCAGCAGTGCCCGCGCGGGATCTAGCTCTGGAAACACCATATATTTT.

The chain carries TRBV19 and TRBJ2-1; the match to TRBD1 covers 8 bases. V was pared by 3 bases and J by 5 bases, with 12 bases of the junction left unmatched. The CDR3 runs to 17 residues. Germline assignment: CDR1 LNHDA and CDR2 SQIVND (reference sequence). The CDR3 reads CASSMMFGQGTNNEQFF. The CDR3 DNA reads TGTGCCAGTAGTATGATGTTCGGACAGGGTACGAACAATGAGCAGTTCTTC.

The V and J genes are TRBV19 and TRBJ1-2; D is possibly TRBD1 (6 bases). The CDR3 length is 13 residues. V was trimmed by 10 bases and J by 7 bases, leaving 19 bases between them. The V gene's germline CDR1 is LNHDA and CDR2 SQIVND (reference sequence). CDR3 coding DNA: TGTGCCATAAGAAGTGGGACATCCTCTGGCTACACCTTC. Protein sequence: CAIRSGTSSGYTF.

The rearrangement links TRBV5-6 to TRBJ2-7, with a possible D match to TRBD1 (6 bases). Germline V gene lookup returns CDR1 SGHDT and CDR2 YYEEEE. V was pared by 4 bases and J by 6 bases, with 17 bases between. The CDR3 runs to 14 residues. CDR3 amino acids: CASSTGQIYTEQYF. In DNA, the CDR3 is TGTGCCAGCAGCACCGGACAGATTTACACCGAGCAGTACTTC.

The V and J genes are TRBV4-3 and TRBJ1-5; possibly TRBD1 for D (5 bases). Germline V gene lookup returns CDR1 LGHNA and CDR2 YSLEER. V dropped 0 bases and J dropped 6 bases, with 12 bases sitting between them. The CDR3 contains 15 residues. In DNA form, the CDR3 reads TGCGCCAGCAGCCAAGATTTTGGGCAGGGTCAGCCCCAGCATTTT. Protein sequence: CASSQDFGQGQPQHF.